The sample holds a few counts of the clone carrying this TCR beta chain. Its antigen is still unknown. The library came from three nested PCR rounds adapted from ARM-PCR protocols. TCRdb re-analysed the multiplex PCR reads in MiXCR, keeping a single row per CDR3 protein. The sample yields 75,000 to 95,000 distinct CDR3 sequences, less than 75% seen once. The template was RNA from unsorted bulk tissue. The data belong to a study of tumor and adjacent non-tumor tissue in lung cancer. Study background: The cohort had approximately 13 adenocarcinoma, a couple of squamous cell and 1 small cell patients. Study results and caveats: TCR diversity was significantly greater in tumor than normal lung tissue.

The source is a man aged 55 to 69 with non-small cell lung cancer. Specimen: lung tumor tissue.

The CDR3 loop reads CSARAFETQYF. The CDR3 nucleotides read TGCAGTGCTAGGGCCTTTGAGACCCAGTACTTC. The rearrangement links TRBV20-1 to TRBJ2-5; D call uncertain. Germline V gene lookup returns CDR1 DFQATT and CDR2 SNEGSKA (reference sequence). The CDR3 contains 11 residues. Trimming left V 3 bases short and J 5 bases short, with 7 bases between.